These 24 T cell receptor beta chains were sequenced from one sample in a study of cytomegalovirus exposure and HLA in healthy donors. Use of 60 Vbeta and 13 Jbeta primers characterized the PCR. TCRdb's copy holds only in-frame clones and misses some; the assay was immunoSEQ multiplex PCR. The sample yields roughly 190,000 clones, roughly 70% seen once. Sequencing was carried out using PBMCs. The receptors were sampled from a woman in her twenties or thirties in good health and CMV-seronegative.

This chain joins TRBV28 and TRBJ1-3; D is ambiguous. CDR3 length: 13 amino acids. V was cut by 5 bases and J by 4 bases, with 9 bases left in between. The germline V gene has CDR1 MDHEN and CDR2 SYDVKM. The CDR3: CASSLTEGNTIYF. The CDR3 DNA reads TGTGCCAGCAGTCTAACAGAGGGAAACACCATATATTTT.

There are a few counts of this clone. At one end the junction does not follow the germline gene, possibly because of a read error. J is TRBJ2-7 and V is TRBV4-2; D is perhaps TRBD2 (5 bases). The CDR3 runs to 14 residues. Looked up from germline, CDR1 is LGHNA and CDR2 is YNFKEQ. CDR3 sequence (DNA): TGTGCCAGCAGCCAAGATGGAGGAGTGAGGTCCTTAAACTTC. Translating it yields CASSQDGGVRSLNF.

In its sample, this clone was seen once. The chain uses TRBV27 and TRBJ2-5, with 7 positions matching TRBD2. Per the germline V gene, CDR1 is MNHEY and CDR2 is SMNVEV (reference sequence). V was clipped by 3 bases and J by 0 bases; unmatched bases: 4. This CDR3 contains 15 residues. CDR3 region: CASSFAGLHQETQYF. The CDR3 DNA sequence: TGTGCCAGCAGTTTTGCGGGACTACACCAAGAGACCCAGTACTTC.

The chain carries TRBV28 and TRBJ2-2, with 10 bases that match TRBD1. Germline lookup yields CDR1 MDHEN and CDR2 SYDVKM. V was clipped by 7 bases and J by 4 bases; unmatched bases: 12. The CDR3 sequence is 17 residues long. For the CDR3, the DNA is TGTGCCAGCAATACGAACGCGGACAGGGGGGTCACCGGGGAGCTGTTTTTT. It yields the protein CASNTNADRGVTGELFF.

This clone was picked up a small number of times. The rearrangement joins TRBV6-4 to TRBJ2-2, with D perhaps matching TRBD2 (7 bases). The V and J ends lost 6 bases and 4 bases respectively, with 18 bases between them. Germline CDR1 is MRHNA and CDR2 is SNTAGT. This CDR3 has 16 amino acids. The CDR3 region has the DNA TGTGCCAGCAGCCCGAGGGGGGGCGATTCCACCGGGGAGCTGTTTTTT. Translated, it gives CASSPRGGDSTGELFF.

This clone was picked up a small number of times. The CDR3 reads CASSLSFPSQETQYF. DNA of the CDR3: TGCGCCAGCAGCTTGTCGTTCCCTTCGCAAGAGACCCAGTACTTC. The rearrangement uses TRBV5-1 and TRBJ2-5, with no clear D. Trimming took 1 base from V and 2 from J, leaving 12 bases between them. Germline V gives CDR1 SGHRS, CDR2 YFSETQ. CDR3 size: 15 residues.

This clone appeared a few times. This rearrangement joins TRBV6-6 to TRBJ2-7; no firm D call. CDR1 and CDR2 (germline): MNHNY, SVGAGI (reference sequence). CDR3 length: 12 amino acids. The V gene lost 6 bases and the J gene lost 4 bases, with 10 bases spanning the gap. CDR3 in DNA: TGTGCCAGCAGCCCTACGGGTTACGAGCAGTACTTC. This translates into CASSPTGYEQYF.

The CDR3 region is CASTVAFGGTEAFF. In DNA, the CDR3 is TGTGCCAGTACTGTAGCCTTCGGGGGCACTGAAGCTTTCTTT. This chain links TRBV6-5 with TRBJ1-1; D may be TRBD1 (5 bases). V was pared by 9 bases and J by 4 bases, with 18 bases between. This CDR3 is built from 14 residues. Germline CDR1 and CDR2: MNHEY and SVGAGI.

This clone was found a few times. The V call is TRBV5-4, the J call TRBJ1-4; 8 positions match TRBD1. The CDR3 spans 15 residues. Germline V gene sequence: CDR1 SGHNT, CDR2 YYREEE (reference sequence). Trimming at V came to 4 bases and at J to 0 bases, leaving 2 bases not matched to a gene. CDR3 loop: CASSEQGATNEKLFF. The CDR3 DNA follows: TGTGCCAGCAGCGAACAGGGGGCAACTAATGAAAAACTGTTTTTT.

Written as DNA, the CDR3 is TGTGCCATCAGCGCGAACCGGGACAGGGGCCACGAGCAGTACTTC. Translating it yields CAISANRDRGHEQYF. The chain joins TRBV10-3 to TRBJ2-7; 10 positions agree with TRBD1. V dropped 6 bases and J dropped 5; count of bases not matched to a gene: 10. Germline CDR1 is ENHRY and CDR2 is SYGVKD. The CDR3 loop spans 15 amino acids.

CDR3 nucleotide sequence: TGTGCCAGCAGCCCTTACGAGCGGGAGAGTGAAAAACTGTTTTTT. It is translated as CASSPYERESEKLFF. This chain uses TRBV7-6 with TRBJ1-4; D remains ambiguous. The CDR3 is 15 residues long. The germline V and J ends were trimmed by 5 bases and 7 bases, with 17 bases remaining between them. Germline CDR1 and CDR2: SGHVS and FNYEAQ. The whole variable domain, remainder taken from reference TRBV7-6 and TRBJ1-4, is GAGVSQSPRYKVTKRGQDVALRCDPISGHVSLYWYRQALGQGPEFLTYFNYEAQQDKSGLPNDRFSAERPEGSISTLTIQRTEQRDSAMYRCASSPYERESEKLFFGSGTQLSVL.

Concerning this clone itself: Other DNA sequences of this sample code for an identical CDR3. The CDR3 loop reads CASRGLAYEQYF. The CDR3 DNA sequence: TGTGCCAGCAGGGGGCTCGCATACGAGCAGTACTTC. V is TRBV2 and J is TRBJ2-7; the D gene is possibly TRBD1 (5 bases). This CDR3 has 12 amino acids. Germline values: CDR1 SNHLY, CDR2 FYNNEI. V lost 6 bases, J lost 4 bases, and 10 bases lay in between.

V and J are TRBV29-1 and TRBJ2-1, with D perhaps TRBD1 (6 bases). V gave up 8 bases and J gave up 6 bases, with 14 bases separating them. This CDR3 has 12 amino acids. From germline, CDR1 is SQVTM and CDR2 ANQGSEA. The DNA for the CDR3 is TGCAGCACCCTTAGGACAGCCAATGAGCAGTTCTTC. It yields the protein CSTLRTANEQFF.

The chain recombines TRBV5-5 with TRBJ2-7; D call uncertain. Trimming removed 0 bases at V and 0 bases at J, with 10 bases between. Germline loops: CDR1 SGHKS, CDR2 YYEKEE (reference sequence). This CDR3 spans 15 amino acids. The CDR3 reads CASSLGAGSSYEQYF. DNA of the CDR3: TGTGCCAGCAGCTTGGGCGCAGGTAGCTCCTACGAGCAGTACTTC.

The rearrangement links TRBV7-6 to TRBJ1-4; D remains ambiguous. Germline-derived CDR1 and CDR2 are SGHVS and FNYEAQ. There are 13 residues in the CDR3. With 5 bases removed from V and 8 bases from J, the gap between germline ends came to 12 bases. The CDR3 region has the DNA TGTGCCAGCAGCGCTCCTACTAGGGAAAAACTGTTTTTT. Translated, it gives CASSAPTREKLFF.

V is TRBV6-6 and J is TRBJ2-6; the D is unclear. Germline V gives CDR1 MNHNY, CDR2 SVGAGI (reference sequence). The CDR3 extends over 16 amino acids. V lost 0 bases and J lost 4, with 10 bases in between. CDR3 protein: CASSYSSVLGANVLTF. The CDR3 DNA reads as TGTGCCAGCAGTTACTCATCGGTACTCGGGGCCAACGTCCTGACTTTC.

The chain couples TRBV18 to TRBJ2-1; D is perhaps TRBD2 (5 bases). CDR1 and CDR2 from the germline V gene are KGHSH and LQKENI. The CDR3 extends over 16 amino acids. V lost 3 bases and J lost 8, with 20 bases in between. This CDR3 reads CASSPTNSPPPDEQFF. In DNA form, the CDR3 reads TGTGCCAGCTCACCGACTAATAGCCCCCCGCCCGATGAGCAGTTCTTC.

The V and J genes are TRBV15 and TRBJ1-2; TRBD1 matches 9 bases. This CDR3 has 14 amino acids. V lost 2 bases to trimming and J lost 6 bases; unmatched junction nucleotides: 4. Germline V CDR1 and CDR2: LNHNV, YYDKDF (reference sequence). The CDR3 loop reads CATSRKDRGNGYTF. CDR3 coding DNA: TGTGCCACCAGCAGAAAGGACAGGGGCAATGGCTACACCTTC.

The V gene is TRBV5-1, the J gene TRBJ1-1; D might be TRBD1 (5 bases). V was cut by 5 bases and J by 7 bases, with 15 bases left in between. The CDR3 contains 13 residues. Looked up from germline, CDR1 is SGHRS and CDR2 is YFSETQ. CDR3 amino acids: CASSPFMGGEAFF. The CDR3 DNA follows: TGCGCCAGCAGTCCTTTCATGGGGGGTGAAGCTTTCTTT.

The CDR3 DNA follows: TGTGCCAGCAAGGAATGGACAGGGGTGTATGAGCAGTTCTTC. It encodes CASKEWTGVYEQFF. The chain has TRBV6-5 and TRBJ2-1, with 9 bases lining up with TRBD1. The CDR3 totals 14 residues. The ends lost 7 bases at V and 8 bases at J; junction bases unmatched: 9. The germline V gene has CDR1 MNHEY and CDR2 SVGAGI.

This clone was seen a handful of times. The chain is built from TRBV7-7 and TRBJ2-7, with TRBD2 as a possible D gene (6 bases). V lost 4 bases and J lost 3, with 10 bases in between. CDR3 length equals 13 residues. The germline V gene encodes CDR1 SSHAT and CDR2 FNYEAQ (reference sequence). CDR3 loop: CASSWGEDYEQYF. CDR3 nucleotides: TGTGCCAGCAGCTGGGGGGAGGACTACGAGCAGTACTTC. The full variable domain, completed using reference TRBV7-7 and TRBJ2-7, is GAGVSQSPRYKVTKRGQDVTLRCDPISSHATLYWYQQALGQGPEFLTYFNYEAQPDKSGLPSDRFSAERPEGSISTLTIQRTEQRDSAMYRCASSWGEDYEQYFGPGTRLTVT.

This sequence joins TRBV5-1 and TRBJ2-1, with 9 bases aligning to TRBD2. The CDR3 is 15 amino acids. V lost 4 bases to trimming and J lost 3 bases; unmatched junction nucleotides: 5. The germline gives CDR1 SGHRS, CDR2 YFSETQ. The CDR3, as DNA: TGCGCCAGCAGCCCGACTAGCGGAGTCTACAATGAGCAGTTCTTC. Protein sequence: CASSPTSGVYNEQFF.

The V call is TRBV5-1, the J call TRBJ1-2, with D maybe TRBD1 (6 bases). V shed 0 bases and J shed 7 bases, with 16 bases lying between them. This CDR3 spans 15 amino acids. Germline CDR1 is SGHRS and CDR2 is YFSETQ. CDR3 residues: CASSLDRGAGSGYTF. CDR3 nucleotide sequence: TGCGCCAGCAGCTTGGATCGGGGGGCCGGGTCTGGCTACACCTTC.

The J gene is TRBJ2-1, the V gene TRBV4-1; 7 bases are shared with TRBD1. V lost 4 bases and J lost 9; bases outside the gene matches: 12. The CDR3 runs to 15 residues. Germline lookup yields CDR1 MGHRA and CDR2 YSYEKL. This CDR3 is CASSPGRQGIVEQFF. The CDR3 region has the DNA TGCGCCAGCAGCCCCGGTCGACAGGGCATTGTTGAGCAGTTCTTC.